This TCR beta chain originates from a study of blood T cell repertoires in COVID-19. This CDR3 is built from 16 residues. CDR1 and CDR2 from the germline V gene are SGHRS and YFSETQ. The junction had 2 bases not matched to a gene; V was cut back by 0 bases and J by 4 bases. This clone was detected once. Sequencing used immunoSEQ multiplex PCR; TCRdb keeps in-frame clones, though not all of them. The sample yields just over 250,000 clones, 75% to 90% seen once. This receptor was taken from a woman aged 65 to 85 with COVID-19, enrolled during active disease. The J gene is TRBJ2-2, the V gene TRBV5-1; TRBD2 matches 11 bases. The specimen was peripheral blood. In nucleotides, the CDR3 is TGCGCCAGCAGCTTGGAAGGGACTAGCGGCACCGGGGAGCTGTTTTTT. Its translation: CASSLEGTSGTGELFF.